Described below is a single T cell receptor (beta chain) sequence and its context. Its antigen is as yet unknown. The data were taken from a study of early T cells in non-severe SARS-CoV-2 infection. Study context: Sequencing used unsorted whole-blood bulk RNA, so chains lack pairing. Study-wide points: Matches to VDJdb favored anti-spike CD8 responses and missed private and CD4 specificities.

Germline V gives CDR1 MDHEN, CDR2 SYDVKM. The V end was cut by 5 bases, the J end by 7 bases, with 11 bases between. The CDR3 sequence is 12 residues long. Unique molecular identifiers tagged individual cDNA molecules. TCRdb reprocessed the 5' RACE reads with MiXCR, giving one entry per CDR3 protein. In the table there are 90,000 or so distinct CDR3 sequences, more than 13% of which are singletons. V gene TRBV28 combines with J gene TRBJ1-2, with unresolved D. The TCR originated in an adult who was a healthcare worker with PCR-confirmed SARS-CoV-2 infection or an uninfected control (not recorded which). Sequenced input: whole blood. The DNA of the CDR3 is TGTGCCAGCAGTCTCCGTCCCAGTGGCTACACCTTC. Encoded protein: CASSLRPSGYTF.